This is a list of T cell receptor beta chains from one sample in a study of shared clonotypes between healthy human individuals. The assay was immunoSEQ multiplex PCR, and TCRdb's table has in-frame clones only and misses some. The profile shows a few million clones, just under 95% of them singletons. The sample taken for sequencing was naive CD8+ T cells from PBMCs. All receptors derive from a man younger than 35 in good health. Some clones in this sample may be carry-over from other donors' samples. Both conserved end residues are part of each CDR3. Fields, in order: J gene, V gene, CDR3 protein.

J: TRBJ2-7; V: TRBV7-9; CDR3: CASSSPEVDYEQYF
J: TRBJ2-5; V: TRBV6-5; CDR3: CATWGTRSQETQYF
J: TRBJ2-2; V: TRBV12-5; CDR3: CASGLWRESPGELFF
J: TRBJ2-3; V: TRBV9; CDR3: CASSVGVLGGLDTQYF
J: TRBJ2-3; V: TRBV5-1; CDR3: CASSFDRVIPTDTQYF
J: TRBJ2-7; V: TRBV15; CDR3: CATSRVKPSETYEQYF
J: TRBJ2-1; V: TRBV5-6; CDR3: CASSLRLEVRVNEQFF
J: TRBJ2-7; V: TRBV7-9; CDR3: CASSTLAYEQYF
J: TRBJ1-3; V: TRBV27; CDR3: CASSLSFRIPGNTIYF
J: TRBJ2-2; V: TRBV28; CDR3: CASSFPRGAPFTGELFF
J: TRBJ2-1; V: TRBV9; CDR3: CASSPGLAGGLYNEQFF
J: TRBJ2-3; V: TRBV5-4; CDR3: CASSANRADTQYF
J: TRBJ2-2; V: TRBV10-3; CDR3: CAIGTEQGADTGELFF
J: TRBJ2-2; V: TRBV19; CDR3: CASIAQGRTGELFF
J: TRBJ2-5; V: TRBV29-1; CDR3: CSGREQETQYF
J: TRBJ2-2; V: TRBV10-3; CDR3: CAISESLAGELFF